This T cell receptor beta chain is from a study of blood T cells in healthy people across ages. As for this clonotype: Its antigen is undetermined.

Primers used in a second PCR of about 6 to 12 cycles were a sample-barcoded 5' primer and a J-beta primer mix. All samples yielded 2.5 million or more CDR3-containing paired-end reads. TCRdb re-analysed the 5' RACE reads in MiXCR, keeping a single row per CDR3 protein. The sample has roughly 730,000 distinct CDR3 sequences, 56% seen once. Notes on the study in general: As naive T cell percentage varied, TCR beta diversity correlated strongly with it.

There are 14 residues in the CDR3. CDR1 and CDR2 (germline): SGHVS, FQNEAQ. Germline trimming cut 5 bases from V and 7 bases from J; bases unmatched to any gene: 3. The chain joins TRBV7-8 to TRBJ1-4, with 11 bases matching TRBD1. Material for sequencing was blood. This receptor was taken from a man aged 40-55 years in good health. The CDR3 region is CASSRTGGSEKLFF. CDR3 bases: TGTGCCAGCAGCAGGACAGGGGGCAGTGAAAAACTGTTTTTT.